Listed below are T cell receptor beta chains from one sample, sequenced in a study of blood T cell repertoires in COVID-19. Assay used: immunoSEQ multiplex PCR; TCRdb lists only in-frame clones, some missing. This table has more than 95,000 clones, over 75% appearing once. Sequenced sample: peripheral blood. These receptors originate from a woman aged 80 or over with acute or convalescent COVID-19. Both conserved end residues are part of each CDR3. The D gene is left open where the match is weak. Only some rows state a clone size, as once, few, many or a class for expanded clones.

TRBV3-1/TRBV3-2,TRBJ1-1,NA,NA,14,CASSLNGMNTEAFF,TGTGCCAGCAGCCTAAACGGGATGAACACTGAAGCTTTCTTT
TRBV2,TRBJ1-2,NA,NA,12,CASSRTEEGYTF,TGTGCCAGCAGCAGGACAGAGGAGGGCTACACCTTC
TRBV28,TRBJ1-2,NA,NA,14,CASSLFGRARGYTF,TGTGCCAGCAGTTTATTCGGCAGGGCCCGGGGCTACACCTTC
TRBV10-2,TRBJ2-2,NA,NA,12,CASSVGAGELFF,TGCGCCAGCAGTGTAGGGGCCGGGGAGCTGTTTTTT
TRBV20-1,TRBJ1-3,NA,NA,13,CSASGGVGNTIYF,TGCAGTGCTAGTGGGGGGGTCGGAAACACCATATATTTT
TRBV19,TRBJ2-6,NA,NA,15,CAASRPGSGANVLTF,TGTGCCGCCTCAAGGCCGGGTAGTGGGGCCAACGTCCTGACTTTC
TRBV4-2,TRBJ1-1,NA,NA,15,CASSQEKGTYTEAFF,TGTGCCAGCAGCCAAGAAAAAGGGACTTACACTGAAGCTTTCTTT
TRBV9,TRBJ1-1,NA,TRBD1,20,CASSVGWLIRQGRPNTEAFF,TGTGCCAGCAGCGTAGGTTGGTTGATTAGACAGGGTCGGCCTAACACTGAAGCTTTCTTT
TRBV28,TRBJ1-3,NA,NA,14,CASGLWGGGNTIYF,TGTGCCAGCGGCCTGTGGGGGGGCGGAAACACCATATATTTT
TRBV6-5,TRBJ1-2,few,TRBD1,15,CASRAAGQGEYGYTF,TGTGCCAGCAGAGCGGCGGGACAGGGAGAATATGGCTACACCTTC
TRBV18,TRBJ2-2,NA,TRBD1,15,CASSLMTGDFGELFF,TGTGCCAGCTCCCTGATGACAGGGGATTTCGGGGAGCTGTTTTTT
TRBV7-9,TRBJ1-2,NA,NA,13,CASTSPGGGGYTF,TGTGCCAGCACCTCCCCCGGGGGAGGCGGCTACACCTTC
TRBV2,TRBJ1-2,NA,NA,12,CASRAGETGYTF,TGTGCCAGCAGAGCAGGGGAAACTGGCTACACCTTC
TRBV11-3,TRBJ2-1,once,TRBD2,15,CASSRIAGGLDEQFF,TGTGCCAGCAGCAGGATAGCGGGGGGGCTGGATGAGCAGTTCTTC
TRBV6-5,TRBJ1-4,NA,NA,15,CASSYGGGLNEKLFF,TGTGCCAGCAGTTACGGTGGCGGCCTTAATGAAAAACTGTTTTTT
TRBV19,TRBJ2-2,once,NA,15,CASTVDSPRAGELFF,TGTGCCAGTACCGTAGACAGTCCTCGGGCCGGGGAGCTGTTTTTT
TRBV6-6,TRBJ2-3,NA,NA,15,CASSYRESGADTLYF,TGTGCCAGCAGTTACCGGGAGAGTGGTGCAGATACGCTGTATTTT
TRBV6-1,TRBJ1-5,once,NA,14,CATLPTGGNQPQHF,TGTGCCACCCTTCCAACGGGGGGCAATCAGCCCCAGCATTTT
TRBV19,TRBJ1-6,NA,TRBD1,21,CASSRAIQGEFAFSYNSPLHF,TGTGCCAGTAGTCGTGCCATACAGGGGGAATTTGCCTTCTCCTATAATTCACCCCTCCACTTT
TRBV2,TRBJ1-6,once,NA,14,CASNVARSNSPLHF,TGTGCCAGCAACGTGGCTCGGAGTAATTCACCCCTCCACTTT
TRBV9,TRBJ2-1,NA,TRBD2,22,CASSATTGTSGGARSSYNEQFF,TGTGCCAGCAGCGCCACGACTGGGACTAGCGGGGGGGCTAGGAGCTCCTACAATGAGCAGTTCTTC
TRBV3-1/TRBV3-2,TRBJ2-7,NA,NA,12,CASSSSDYEQYF,TGTGCCAGCTCGTCTAGCGACTACGAGCAGTACTTC
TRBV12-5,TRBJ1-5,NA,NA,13,CARVAGADQPQHF,TGTGCTAGGGTCGCAGGGGCCGATCAGCCCCAGCATTTT
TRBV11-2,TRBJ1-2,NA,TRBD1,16,CASSTRQGSSNYGYTF,TGTGCCAGCAGCACGCGACAGGGAAGTTCCAACTATGGCTACACCTTC
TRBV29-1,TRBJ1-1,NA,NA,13,CSASGILNTEAFF,TGCAGCGCGTCCGGGATCTTGAACACTGAAGCTTTCTTT
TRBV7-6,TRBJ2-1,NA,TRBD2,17,CASSSGGWGASYNEQFF,TGTGCCAGCAGCTCGGGAGGCTGGGGCGCGTCCTACAATGAGCAGTTCTTC
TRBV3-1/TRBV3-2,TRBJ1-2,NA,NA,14,CASSQAGGRAGYTF,TGTGCCAGCAGCCAAGCGGGGGGCCGGGCTGGCTACACCTTC
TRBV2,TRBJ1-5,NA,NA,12,CATRGGNQPQHF,TGTGCCACACGCGGGGGGAATCAGCCCCAGCATTTT
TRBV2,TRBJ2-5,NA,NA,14,CASSGTARRETQYF,TGTGCCAGCAGTGGGACAGCCCGGAGGGAGACCCAGTACTTC
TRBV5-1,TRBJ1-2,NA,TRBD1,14,CASSSQQGPDGYTF,TGCGCCAGCAGCTCCCAACAGGGGCCGGATGGCTACACCTTC
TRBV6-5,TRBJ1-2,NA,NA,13,CASSWGEHYGYTF,TGTGCCAGTAGCTGGGGAGAACACTATGGCTACACCTTC
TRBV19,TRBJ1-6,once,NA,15,CASSIEAGIRSPLHF,TGTGCCAGTAGTATAGAGGCAGGGATTCGTTCACCCCTCCACTTT
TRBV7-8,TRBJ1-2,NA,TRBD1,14,CASSRQGSNYGYTF,TGTGCCAGCAGCCGACAGGGTTCGAACTATGGCTACACCTTC
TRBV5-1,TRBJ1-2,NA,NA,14,CASGLLEGNYGYTF,TGCGCCAGCGGTCTGCTTGAGGGAAACTATGGCTACACCTTC
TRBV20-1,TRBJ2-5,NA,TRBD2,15,CSASTSGGWEETQYF,TGCAGTGCTAGTACTAGCGGGGGATGGGAAGAGACCCAGTACTTC
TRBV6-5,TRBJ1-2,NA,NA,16,CASSYSRWGGTYGYTF,TGTGCCAGCAGTTACTCGCGTTGGGGGGGGACCTATGGCTACACCTTC
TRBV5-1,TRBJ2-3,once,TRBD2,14,CASKTGGLTDTQYF,TGCGCCAGCAAAACGGGGGGACTCACAGATACGCAGTATTTT
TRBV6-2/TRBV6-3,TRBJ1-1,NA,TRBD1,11,CASSDRDEAFF,TGTGCCAGCAGTGACAGGGATGAAGCTTTCTTT
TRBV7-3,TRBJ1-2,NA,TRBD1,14,CASSSMTGDGGYTF,TGTGCCAGCAGCTCCATGACAGGGGACGGCGGCTACACCTTC
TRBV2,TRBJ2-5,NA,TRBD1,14,CASSPDRGGEAQYF,TGTGCCAGCAGTCCCGACAGGGGTGGGGAGGCCCAGTACTTC
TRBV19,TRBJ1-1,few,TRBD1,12,CASSSGGTRAFF,TGTGCCAGTAGTTCAGGGGGGACGCGAGCTTTCTTT
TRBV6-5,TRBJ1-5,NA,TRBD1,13,CASRLTGDQPQHF,TGTGCCAGCAGGCTGACAGGGGATCAGCCCCAGCATTTT
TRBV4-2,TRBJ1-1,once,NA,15,CASSQDRGRDTEAFF,TGTGCCAGCAGCCAAGATCGGGGTAGGGACACTGAAGCTTTCTTT
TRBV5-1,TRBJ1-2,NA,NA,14,CASSWEGANYGYTF,TGCGCCAGCTCCTGGGAGGGGGCTAACTATGGCTACACCTTC
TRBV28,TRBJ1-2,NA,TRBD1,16,CASSDLPGQGAPGYTF,TGTGCCAGCAGCGATTTACCGGGACAGGGGGCGCCAGGCTACACCTTC
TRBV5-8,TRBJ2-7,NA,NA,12,CASSTQGHEQYF,TGTGCCAGCAGCACACAGGGCCACGAGCAGTACTTC
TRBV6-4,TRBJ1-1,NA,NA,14,CASSASLGSTEAFF,TGTGCCAGCAGTGCCTCCTTAGGGAGCACTGAAGCTTTCTTT
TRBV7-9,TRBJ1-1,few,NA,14,CASSLMGMNTEAFF,TGTGCCAGCAGCTTAATGGGCATGAACACTGAAGCTTTCTTT
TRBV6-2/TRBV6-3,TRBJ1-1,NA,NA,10,CASSRGEAFF,TGTGCCAGCAGTCGAGGAGAAGCTTTCTTT
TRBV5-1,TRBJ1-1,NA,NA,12,CASSLTGTEAFF,TGCGCCAGCAGCCTGACCGGGACTGAAGCTTTCTTT
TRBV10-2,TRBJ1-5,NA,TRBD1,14,CASSGAGGNQPQHF,TGCGCCAGCAGTGGGGCAGGGGGTAATCAGCCCCAGCATTTT
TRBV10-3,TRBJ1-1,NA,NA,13,CAIRLGQGDEAFF,TGTGCCATCAGGCTTGGGCAGGGCGATGAAGCTTTCTTT
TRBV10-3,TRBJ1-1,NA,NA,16,CAISERVGGRKTEAFF,TGTGCCATCAGTGAAAGGGTGGGGGGGCGTAAGACTGAAGCTTTCTTT
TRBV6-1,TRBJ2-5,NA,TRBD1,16,CASSERPDRVSGTQYF,TGTGCCAGCAGTGAAAGGCCCGACAGGGTTTCGGGGACCCAGTACTTC